Listed below are T cell receptor beta chains from one sample, sequenced in a study of blood T cells in healthy people across ages. TCRdb independently ran MiXCR on the 5' RACE reads; one entry per CDR3 protein. The table shows hundreds of thousands of distinct CDR3 sequences, with roughly three fifths occurring only once. The sample consisted of blood. Receptors originate from a man between 60 and 70 years old in good health. Both conserved end residues are part of each CDR3. D genes are given only for firm matches. Clone size is not always given. Where it is, it says once, few, many or a class for expanded clones.

j_gene	d_gene	abundance	v_gene	CDR3nt	CDR3aa
TRBJ2-5	TRBD2	-	TRBV7-2	TGTGCCAGCAGCCAGACTAGCGGGGAGGGAGAGACCCAGTACTTC	CASSQTSGEGETQYF
TRBJ1-1	-	-	TRBV6-2/TRBV6-3	TGTGCCAGCAGTTATCCGGGGGGCTTCACTGAAGCTTTCTTT	CASSYPGGFTEAFF
TRBJ2-5	-	-	TRBV9	TGTGCCAGCAGCGCCCGTACGGGGGAGACCCAGTACTTC	CASSARTGETQYF
TRBJ1-2	-	-	TRBV20-1	TGCAGTGCTACCGAAGATAACTATGGCTACACCTTC	CSATEDNYGYTF
TRBJ2-3	-	few	TRBV3-1	TGTGCCAGCAGCCCCGGGACAGCGGGAACAGATACGCAGTATTTT	CASSPGTAGTDTQYF
TRBJ2-2	TRBD1	-	TRBV2	TGTGCCAGCAGTGCAGGGACAGCATTAACCGGGGAGCTGTTTTTT	CASSAGTALTGELFF
TRBJ2-5	TRBD1	-	TRBV20-1	TGCAGTGCCGCTACACAGATCAGGGGGCTAATAAGAGAGACCCAGTACTTC	CSAATQIRGLIRETQYF
TRBJ2-1	TRBD2	-	TRBV20-1	TGCAGTGCTAGGGGAGCGGGGGTCCTACTTTACAATGAGCAGTTCTTC	CSARGAGVLLYNEQFF
TRBJ1-3	-	-	TRBV7-9	TGTGCCAGCAGCTTAGGAGGCGCAAACACCATATATTTT	CASSLGGANTIYF
TRBJ2-3	-	-	TRBV7-9	TGTGCCAGCAGCACCTACCCAGGAGATACGCAGTATTTT	CASSTYPGDTQYF
TRBJ2-1	TRBD1	-	TRBV11-3	TGTGCCAGCGGCTTGGGCCGGGACAGGAGGGTCACTGAGCAGTTCTTC	CASGLGRDRRVTEQFF
TRBJ2-1	-	-	TRBV7-2	TGTGCCAGCAGCTTAAGACAGGATAACAATGAGCAGTTCTTC	CASSLRQDNNEQFF
TRBJ2-7	-	-	TRBV7-2	TGTGCCAGCAGCTCTAGGGACGGGTCCTACGAGCAGTACTTC	CASSSRDGSYEQYF
TRBJ2-5	TRBD2	few	TRBV7-2	TGTGCCAGCAGCTTGACTAGCGGGCTGGAGACCCAGTACTTC	CASSLTSGLETQYF
TRBJ1-2	-	-	TRBV7-2	TGTGCCAGCAGCTTAGCCGGACCCGCCTCCGGAGGATATGGCTACACCTTC	CASSLAGPASGGYGYTF
TRBJ2-7	TRBD1	-	TRBV29-1	TGCAGCGTTCGGAGGACAGGGGACTACGAGCAGTACTTC	CSVRRTGDYEQYF
TRBJ1-4	-	-	TRBV4-1	TGCGCCAGCAGCCAAGAGTACAGGGTGGGGAGTGAAAAACTGTTTTTT	CASSQEYRVGSEKLFF
TRBJ1-6	TRBD1	-	TRBV7-9	TGTGCCAGCAGCTTAGGCCTACAGGGGTTGAATTCACCCCTCCACTTT	CASSLGLQGLNSPLHF
TRBJ2-1	TRBD2	-	TRBV4-1	TGCGCCAGCAGCCAAGTTGTGCGGGGGGGCTCTAATGAGCAGTTCTTC	CASSQVVRGGSNEQFF
TRBJ2-7	-	-	TRBV2	TGTGCCAGCAGGACGGGACGCTCCACCTACGAGCAGTACTTC	CASRTGRSTYEQYF
TRBJ2-3	-	-	TRBV6-2/TRBV6-3	TGTGCCAGCAGTTCAGCACGTTCTAGCACAGATACGCAGTATTTT	CASSSARSSTDTQYF
TRBJ2-3	-	few	TRBV7-9	TGTGCCAGCAGCCCGCCGAAGGGAACCACAGATACGCAGTATTTT	CASSPPKGTTDTQYF
TRBJ2-1	-	few	TRBV12-3/TRBV12-4	TGTGCCAGCAGTTTGCGTCCCCGGGACAATGAGCAGTTCTTC	CASSLRPRDNEQFF
TRBJ1-5	-	-	TRBV7-9	TGTGCCAGCAGCTTAGCTGGATCGGGGGACGCCCAGCATTTT	CASSLAGSGDAQHF
TRBJ1-2	-	-	TRBV20-1	TGCAGTGCTAGCAGCGAGAACTATGGCTACACCTTC	CSASSENYGYTF
TRBJ2-3	-	-	TRBV20-1	TGCAGTGCTAGAGATATTTGGCGGAGCACAGATACGCAGTATTTT	CSARDIWRSTDTQYF
TRBJ1-2	-	few	TRBV20-1	TGCAGTGCTAAGTGGGGGGACTATGGCTACACCTTC	CSAKWGDYGYTF
TRBJ1-6	TRBD1	-	TRBV6-5	TGTGCCAGCAGTTACACAATAGGGACAGACTATAATTCACCCCTCCACTTT	CASSYTIGTDYNSPLHF
TRBJ1-5	-	many	TRBV5-1	TGTGCCAGCAGCTTAGGGTCAGGCAGCAATCAGCCCCAGCATTTT	CASSLGSGSNQPQHF
TRBJ2-1	TRBD2	-	TRBV7-9	TGTGCCAGCACTCCTCCTGGCGGGGGGGCCTACAATGAGCAGTTCTTC	CASTPPGGGAYNEQFF
TRBJ2-1	TRBD2	-	TRBV12-3/TRBV12-4	TGTGCCAGCAGTTTTGAGCGGGGGGTCCCTGAGCAGTTCTTC	CASSFERGVPEQFF